These 5 T cell receptor beta chains originate from one sample sequenced in a study of cytomegalovirus exposure and HLA in healthy donors. Primers for the PCR totalled 60 Vbeta and 13 Jbeta. Profiled with immunoSEQ multiplex PCR; TCRdb holds only in-frame clones, not every one. Among 150,000 to 200,000 clones listed, less than 80% were seen once. What was sequenced was PBMCs. Receptors were obtained from a man aged 35-49 years in good health and CMV-seronegative.

This clone was found a few times. The chain uses TRBV4-1 and TRBJ2-7; possible D gene TRBD1, 6 bases. Trimming took off 4 bases at V and 0 bases at J, with 16 bases between the two ends. Germline CDR1 reads MGHRA; CDR2 reads YSYEKL. This CDR3 has 16 amino acids. The CDR3, as DNA: TGCGCCAGCAGCCTAACCGGGACATTAAACTCCTACGAGCAGTACTTC. Protein sequence: CASSLTGTLNSYEQYF.

The genes are TRBV2 and TRBJ2-2, with D perhaps matching TRBD1 (7 bases). Trimming cost V 8 bases and J 2 bases, with 12 bases left between them. The CDR3 extends over 14 amino acids. Germline V CDR1 and CDR2: SNHLY, FYNNEI. In DNA form, the CDR3 reads TGTGCCAGCGGCGGGACAGCTAACACCGGGGAGCTGTTTTTT. This translates into CASGGTANTGELFF.

The J gene is TRBJ1-1, the V gene TRBV5-1; 8 nucleotides match TRBD1. V was clipped by 0 bases and J by 3 bases; unmatched bases: 4. Germline V CDR1 and CDR2: SGHRS, YFSETQ. The CDR3 totals 15 residues. CDR3 residues: CASSLGRQGYTEAFF. In DNA, the CDR3 is TGCGCCAGCAGCTTGGGCCGACAGGGGTACACTGAAGCTTTCTTT.

This sequence joins TRBV29-1 and TRBJ2-1; 13 bases align to TRBD2. Germline assignment: CDR1 SQVTM and CDR2 ANQGSEA. V shed 6 bases and J 1 base; nucleotides not matched to a gene: 9. This CDR3 spans 17 amino acids. The CDR3 loop reads CSVLGLAGDPSYNEQFF. CDR3 DNA: TGCAGCGTCCTTGGACTAGCGGGAGACCCATCCTACAATGAGCAGTTCTTC.

The CDR3 spells CASSITGRGRLFEKLFF. The CDR3 nucleotides are TGTGCCAGTAGTATTACCGGCAGGGGGCGCTTATTCGAAAAACTGTTTTTT. The chain couples TRBV19 to TRBJ1-4; the match to TRBD1 covers 8 bases. The CDR3 loop spans 17 amino acids. Unmatched junction bases numbered 14, after V lost 3 bases and J lost 8 bases. CDR1 LNHDA and CDR2 SQIVND come from the germline V gene (reference sequence).